This TCR beta chain was sequenced for a study of blood T cell repertoires in COVID-19 (dated by TCRdb to 2018 to 2020). Concerning the study at large: Collaborator samples came from the United States, Italy and Spain and covered acute and convalescent phases of COVID-19. The sample metadata nearly always contained a de-identified subject ID, COVID-19 status, age in years and sex. The material from the prospective study consisted of cDNA or gDNA derived from T cells, B-cell-depleted T cells, or PBMCs. Deeply sampled blood TCRbeta repertoires from subjects exposed to, actively infected with, or recovered from COVID-19 were included in the dataset. Where available, HLA class I and class II types were taken from metadata supplied by the sample provider and were not determined by assay-based typing. Samples were obtained from the ongoing ImmuneRACE study (first 160 participants) and from 1,254 subjects provided by 6 global collaborators. The repertoires were made available in a free public database intended to serve as a resource for research on the immune response to SARS-CoV-2. What the study reported, not specific to this receptor: The amount of clinical and demographic metadata varied by source and participant and was provided uncurated.

At one collaborating source in Seattle, patients were enrolled during active infection and were followed longitudinally through the course of disease. Each collaborating institution followed its own protocols to collect whole blood in K2EDTA tubes. For TCRbeta analysis, collaborator samples were shipped as frozen whole blood, as isolated PBMCs, or as DNA extracted from either sample type. TCRbeta CDR3 regions were amplified from genomic DNA using the immunoSEQ Assay, a bias-controlled multiplex PCR. The authors' analysis ran thus. Nucleated cell counts per sample were estimated from amplification of reference gene primers within the assay. To quantify the absolute abundance of each unique TCRbeta CDR3 rearrangement, sequence reads were collapsed and filtered. Productive Simpson clonality was computed per sample as the square root of Simpson's diversity index over productive rearrangements. TCRdb mirrors the immuneACCESS table, restricted to in-frame sequences. Some clones are absent from its copies; in checked studies, under half trace to an unresolved V gene, and the reason for the others is unknown. V and J calls and clone size are as listed in that table; D and trimming were resolved from the DNA. Within this sample are about 300,000 clones, with about nine tenths of them counted one time only. The ten top clones hold more than 6% of the sample.

The CDR3 numbers 14 residues from cysteine through phenylalanine. The entry retains the CDR3 DNA only, 42 bases that are in frame from base 1. At the junction V is shortened by 0 bases and J by 6 bases, with 9 bases in between. Based on the germline V gene, the CDR1 and CDR2 sequences are MGHRA and YSYEKL. The table lists this clone with a few counts. Its antigen is unknown. The input lacks base qualities; no much larger clone sits a single base away. The V and J genes are TRBV4-1 and TRBJ1-3; the D gene lacks a confident call. Sequenced input: peripheral blood. This TCR was sampled from a woman in her 30s with COVID-19, enrolled during active disease. The nucleotides are TGCGCCAGCAGCCAAGACCGGGGTTCAAACACCATATATTTT. The resulting protein is CASSQDRGSNTIYF.